One and the same sample provided the 23 T cell receptor beta chains below, sequenced in a study of low-dose radiotherapy and immunotherapy resistance in tumors. TCR amplification ran roughly 20 PCR cycles using constant-region and V-primer adapter primers. TCRdb re-derived calls from the reads in MiXCR, one entry per CDR3 protein. The table shows approximately 52,000 distinct CDR3 sequences, with around 34% occurring only once. Time point: after trial treatment. Treatment described: LDRT plus nivolumab, ipilimumab, low-dose cyclophosphamide and aspirin (RACIN trial). Sequencing used PBMCs, obtained after low-dose radiotherapy plus immunotherapy. Receptors originate from a male donor with rectosigmoid adenocarcinoma.

V gene TRBV4-2 combines with J gene TRBJ2-7; D perhaps matches TRBD1 (5 bases). CDR3 length: 16 residues. Trimming pared 0 bases from V and 1 base from J, leaving 13 bases between. Per the germline V gene, CDR1 is LGHNA and CDR2 is YNFKEQ. CDR3 sequence: CASSQDSVRVSYEQYF. CDR3 DNA: TGTGCCAGCAGCCAAGATTCCGTCAGGGTTTCCTACGAGCAGTACTTC.

V and J are TRBV7-2 and TRBJ2-3; the match to TRBD2 covers 10 bases. Per germline, CDR1 SGHTA and CDR2 FQGNSA. The V and J ends lost 5 bases and 5 bases, in that order; junction bases with no gene match: 10. This CDR3 is built from 16 residues. This CDR3 is CASSPRLLAGGDTQYF. The CDR3 nucleotides are TGTGCCAGCAGCCCCCGACTGTTAGCGGGAGGAGATACGCAGTATTTT.

This clonotype was counted between two and nine times. The chain links TRBV28 to TRBJ2-7; a possible D gene is TRBD2 (6 bases). CDR3 length: 19 residues. V was cut by 3 bases and J by 2 bases, with 26 bases left in between. Germline assignment: CDR1 MDHEN and CDR2 SYDVKM. This chain's CDR3 is CASSFIVPGGTLLTYEQYF. The DNA for the CDR3 is TGTGCCAGCAGTTTTATAGTTCCGGGCGGGACTCTCCTGACCTACGAGCAGTACTTC.

At least ten counts were recorded for this clonotype. J is TRBJ1-4 and V is TRBV5-1; D possibly corresponds to TRBD1 (5 bases). Germline-derived CDR1 and CDR2 are SGHRS and YFSETQ. The CDR3 extends over 14 amino acids. V was pared by 0 bases and J by 8 bases, with 11 bases between. In nucleotides, the CDR3 is TGCGCCAGCAGCTTGGAGGGGACCGGGGAAAAACTGTTTTTT. The encoded protein is CASSLEGTGEKLFF. Drawing the rest from reference TRBV5-1 and TRBJ1-4, the complete variable domain is KAGVTQTPRYLIKTRGQQVTLSCSPISGHRSVSWYQQTPGQGLQFLFEYFSETQRNKGNFPGRFSGRQFSNSRSEMNVSTLELGDSALYLCASSLEGTGEKLFFGSGTQLSVL.

This chain joins TRBV20-1 and TRBJ2-4; 7 nucleotides line up with TRBD1. Looked up from germline, CDR1 is DFQATT and CDR2 is SNEGSKA (reference sequence). CDR3 size: 16 residues. V was pared by 0 bases and J by 8 bases, with 13 bases of the junction left unmatched. CDR3: CSAREGGVTGRDIQYF. In DNA, the CDR3 is TGCAGTGCTAGAGAAGGGGGCGTGACAGGGCGAGACATTCAGTACTTC.

The chain has TRBV10-3 and TRBJ2-1; TRBD2 might be the D (6 bases). The CDR3 covers 14 residues. Trimming pared 8 bases from V and 7 bases from J, leaving 18 bases between. Germline CDR1 ENHRY, CDR2 SYGVKD. DNA for the CDR3: TGTGCCATCGGACCGGGAGCTAAGGAGAATGAGCAGTTCTTC. Its translation is CAIGPGAKENEQFF.

V usage is TRBV6-5 and J usage is TRBJ1-5; D is ambiguous. Trimming took 7 bases from V and 7 from J, leaving 14 bases between them. Germline loops: CDR1 MNHEY, CDR2 SVGAGI. This CDR3 has 13 residues. This chain's CDR3 is CASTKSPDQPQHF. The CDR3 DNA reads TGTGCCAGCACCAAGAGCCCCGACCAGCCCCAGCATTTT.

This clonotype was observed at least ten times. The rearrangement uses TRBV20-1 and TRBJ2-1; 8 positions agree with TRBD2. V dropped 6 bases and J dropped 7; count of bases not matched to a gene: 14. Per the germline V gene, CDR1 is DFQATT and CDR2 is SNEGSKA (reference sequence). CDR3 length: 15 amino acids. The CDR3: CSATLPGLEGNEQFF. For the CDR3, the DNA is TGCAGTGCCACTCTCCCGGGACTAGAGGGAAATGAGCAGTTCTTC.

This rearrangement joins TRBV7-9 to TRBJ1-1; D not resolved. The germline V and J ends were trimmed by 5 bases and 4 bases, with 26 bases remaining between them. Per the germline V gene, CDR1 is SEHNR and CDR2 is FQNEAQ (reference sequence). There are 18 residues in the CDR3. The CDR3 reads CASSPFKGNRLWGTEAFF. The CDR3 nucleotides read TGTGCCAGCAGCCCCTTCAAGGGCAACCGTCTTTGGGGCACTGAAGCTTTCTTT.

CDR3 in DNA: TGTGCCACCAGTGACCCGGGACAGTTCTACGAGCAGTACTTC. Amino acids: CATSDPGQFYEQYF. The V and J genes are TRBV24-1 and TRBJ2-7, with 7 bases fitting TRBD1. Germline values: CDR1 KGHDR, CDR2 SFDVKD. V gave up 4 bases and J gave up 3 bases; unmatched junction bases: 5. The CDR3 sequence is 14 residues long.

The chain employs TRBV20-1 and TRBJ2-3; D is possibly TRBD1 (6 bases). CDR1 is DFQATT, CDR2 SNEGSKA, per germline (reference sequence). V lost 3 bases and J lost 4, with 17 bases in between. CDR3 length equals 15 residues. CDR3 protein: CSASAPQGRADTQYF. The CDR3 nucleotides read TGCAGTGCTAGCGCCCCTCAGGGGCGGGCAGATACGCAGTATTTT.

This clonotype was found many times. The rearrangement joins TRBV10-3 to TRBJ1-2; 7 bases fit TRBD1. Germline values: CDR1 ENHRY, CDR2 SYGVKD. There are 17 residues in the CDR3. Trimming took 3 bases from V and 0 from J; bases not matched to a gene: 10. The CDR3 region has the DNA TGTGCCATCAGTGATCCGGGACAGTTGAATTCTAACTATGGCTACACCTTC. It codes for CAISDPGQLNSNYGYTF.

This clonotype has ten or more counts. The V and J genes are TRBV20-1 and TRBJ2-7; possibly TRBD1 or TRBD2 for D (6 bases each). In germline, CDR1 is DFQATT, CDR2 SNEGSKA (reference sequence). The V end lost 0 bases, the J end lost 1 base, and 10 bases lay between the germline ends. CDR3 length: 14 residues. CDR3 nucleotides: TGCAGTGCTAGAGAAGGAGGGGGGTCCTACGAGCAGTACTTC. It translates to CSAREGGGSYEQYF.

The chain links TRBV29-1 to TRBJ2-7, with 7 bases identical to TRBD1. The trim removed 7 bases at V and 7 bases at J, leaving 7 bases unmatched. The CDR3 sequence is 11 residues long. Per germline, CDR1 SQVTM and CDR2 ANQGSEA. This chain's CDR3 is CSGYRGGEQYF. DNA of the CDR3: TGCAGCGGGTACAGGGGTGGAGAGCAGTACTTC.

The sample holds many counts of this clonotype. The genes are TRBV28 and TRBJ2-5; TRBD2 agrees at 12 bases. V lost 8 bases, J lost 3 bases, and 10 bases stayed unmatched. The germline V gene has CDR1 MDHEN and CDR2 SYDVKM. The CDR3 consists of 16 residues. The DNA of the CDR3 is TGTGCCAGCCTACCACTCGGACTAGCGGGAAAAGAGACCCAGTACTTC. This sequence encodes CASLPLGLAGKETQYF.

The table lists this clonotype with many counts. The DNA is omitted, as the CDR3 cannot be located on it reliably, and the CDR3 follows TCRdb's listing. The CDR3 region is CASKAQGLSGNTIYFF. The rearrangement joins TRBV12-3 or TRBV12-4 to TRBJ1-3. The CDR3 region is 16 residues in length, termini included.

This clonotype was recorded many times. The V gene is TRBV29-1, the J gene TRBJ2-7; TRBD1 agrees at 11 bases. V trimming: 3 bases; J trimming: 2 bases; junction bases outside the gene matches: 3. This CDR3 region has 14 residues. CDR1 is SQVTM, CDR2 ANQGSEA, per germline. In DNA form, the CDR3 reads TGCAGCGTTGATAGGGGACAGGGGGCCTACGAGCAGTACTTC. Translated: CSVDRGQGAYEQYF.

The chain is built from TRBV6-2 or TRBV6-3 and TRBJ2-3; D uncertain. Trimming pared 5 bases from V and 1 base from J, leaving 10 bases between. This CDR3 region has 14 residues. Germline assignment: CDR1 MNHEY and CDR2 SVGEGT. DNA of the CDR3: TGTGCCAGCAGTACGCGAGCTGGCACAGATACGCAGTATTTT. Amino acid sequence: CASSTRAGTDTQYF.

This clonotype was observed many times. V gene TRBV28 combines with J gene TRBJ2-7, with D perhaps matching TRBD1 (5 bases). The V gene's germline CDR1 is MDHEN and CDR2 SYDVKM. The length of the CDR3 is 16 residues. Trimming took 5 bases from V and 3 from J, leaving 20 bases between them. CDR3 protein: CASSPPSTRAFYEQYF. For the CDR3, the DNA is TGTGCCAGCAGTCCCCCATCCACCAGGGCCTTCTACGAGCAGTACTTC.

Remarks on this clonotype: The likely explanation is a read error, given a far larger clone one base away. The chain has TRBV5-3 and TRBJ2-1, with unresolved D. TRBV5-3 counts as an open reading frame of uncertain function. CDR3 length equals 16 residues. The CDR3 region has the DNA TGCGCCAGAAGCCCCGGATCGGTTGGGCCCCGGGATGAGCAGTTCTTC. As protein: CARSPGSVGPRDEQFF.

In this sample, this clonotype turned up many times. The chain combines TRBV20-1 with TRBJ2-7, with D tentatively TRBD1 (6 bases). The CDR3 sequence is 14 residues long. The germline V gene has CDR1 DFQATT and CDR2 SNEGSKA (reference sequence). Trimming removed 5 bases at V and 3 bases at J, with 17 bases between. Here the CDR3 DNA reads TGCAGTGCTTCTCCGATAGGACAGAACTACGAGCAGTACTTC. Its protein is CSASPIGQNYEQYF.

The chain couples TRBV3-1 to TRBJ1-1, with 7 nucleotides matching TRBD1. With 4 bases clipped from V and 5 bases from J, the junction kept 7 bases outside the gene matches. The CDR3 is 14 residues long. The germline V gene encodes CDR1 LGHDT and CDR2 YNNKEL (reference sequence). For the CDR3, the DNA is TGTGCCAGCAGCCGAGACTCAGGGGGTACTGAAGCTTTCTTT. Translation: CASSRDSGGTEAFF.

At least ten counts were recorded for this clonotype. The rearrangement joins TRBV28 to TRBJ2-2; D gene uncertain. Germline V gene lookup returns CDR1 MDHEN and CDR2 SYDVKM. CDR3 size: 13 residues. V lost 6 bases and J 5 bases, leaving 10 bases between the germline ends. The CDR3 DNA reads TGTGCCAGCAGACCCAGACTTACCGGGGAGCTGTTTTTT. Translation: CASRPRLTGELFF.